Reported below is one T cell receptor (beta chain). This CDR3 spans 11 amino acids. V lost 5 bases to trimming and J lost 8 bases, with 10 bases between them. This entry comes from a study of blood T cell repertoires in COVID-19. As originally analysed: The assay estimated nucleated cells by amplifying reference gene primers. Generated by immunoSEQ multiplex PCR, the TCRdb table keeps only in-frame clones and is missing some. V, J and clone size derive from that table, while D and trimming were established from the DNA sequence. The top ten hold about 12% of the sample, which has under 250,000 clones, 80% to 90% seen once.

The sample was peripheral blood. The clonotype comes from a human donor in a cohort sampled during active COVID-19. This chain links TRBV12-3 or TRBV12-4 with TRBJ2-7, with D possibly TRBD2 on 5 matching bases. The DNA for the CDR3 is TGTGCCAGCAGTGAGGGTAGTCAGCAGTACTTC. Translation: CASSEGSQQYF.